This passage covers 22 T cell receptor beta chains from one sample sequenced in a study of cytomegalovirus exposure and HLA in healthy donors. PCR was performed using 60 Vbeta and 13 Jbeta primers. TCRdb's table, derived via immunoSEQ multiplex PCR, lists solely in-frame clones and lacks some. The sample gives more than 250,000 clones, around 90% of which show up once; about 2% is in the top ten. Specimen: PBMCs. All receptors come from a woman between 18 and 30 years old in good health and CMV-seronegative.

The J gene is TRBJ1-1, the V gene TRBV19, with a weak D call TRBD1 (6 bases). V was shortened by 5 bases and J by 6 bases, with 13 bases between the two germline ends. The CDR3 extends over 13 amino acids. Germline CDR1 is LNHDA and CDR2 is SQIVND (reference sequence). The CDR3 loop reads CASSEVRGSEAFF. In DNA form, the CDR3 reads TGTGCCAGTAGTGAGGTAAGGGGGTCTGAAGCTTTCTTT.

This chain joins TRBV4-2 and TRBJ2-2, with 8 bases matching TRBD2. CDR1 is LGHNA, CDR2 YNFKEQ, per germline. V gave up 0 bases and J gave up 12 bases; unmatched junction bases: 9. CDR3 length: 15 residues. This chain's CDR3 is CASSQENGGVVKLFF. CDR3 nucleotide sequence: TGTGCCAGCAGCCAAGAAAACGGGGGGGTGGTGAAGCTGTTTTTT.

This chain links TRBV7-9 with TRBJ1-1; TRBD1 is a possible D gene (5 bases). The V end lost 0 bases, the J end lost 5 bases, and 16 bases lay between the germline ends. This CDR3 spans 16 amino acids. The germline gives CDR1 SEHNR, CDR2 FQNEAQ (reference sequence). The CDR3 is CASSLAFAGQGTEAFF. DNA for the CDR3: TGTGCCAGCAGCTTAGCTTTTGCAGGGCAAGGGACTGAAGCTTTCTTT.

This chain uses TRBV5-8 with TRBJ2-7, with D possibly matching TRBD1 (6 bases). The CDR3 consists of 16 residues. V lost 5 bases, J lost 5 bases, and 23 bases lay in between. CDR1 and CDR2 (germline): SGHTS, YDEGEE. The CDR3: CASRDGPRGKLHEQYF. The CDR3 DNA sequence: TGTGCCAGCAGAGATGGGCCCAGGGGAAAGCTTCACGAGCAGTACTTC.

This chain joins TRBV5-1 and TRBJ2-7; TRBD1 matches at 7 bases. From germline, CDR1 is SGHRS and CDR2 YFSETQ. The CDR3 extends over 15 amino acids. Trimming took 0 bases from V and 5 from J; bases not matched to a gene: 8. The CDR3 reads CASSLVAGGRNEQYF. As DNA, the CDR3 is TGCGCCAGCAGCTTGGTAGCAGGGGGAAGGAACGAGCAGTACTTC. Variable domain in full (rest from reference TRBV5-1 and TRBJ2-7): KAGVTQTPRYLIKTRGQQVTLSCSPISGHRSVSWYQQTPGQGLQFLFEYFSETQRNKGNFPGRFSGRQFSNSRSEMNVSTLELGDSALYLCASSLVAGGRNEQYFGPGTRLTVT.

The rearrangement links TRBV4-2 to TRBJ2-5, with a possible D match to TRBD2 (7 bases). The CDR3 sequence is 16 residues long. Trimming pared 1 base from V and 5 bases from J, leaving 17 bases between. CDR1 and CDR2 from the germline V gene are LGHNA and YNFKEQ. CDR3 DNA sequence: TGTGCCAGCAGCCAAGGGGGCGGGGGCTCTTGGGAGACCCAGTACTTC. Protein product: CASSQGGGGSWETQYF.

The J gene is TRBJ2-3, the V gene TRBV5-1; maybe TRBD1 (6 bases). The CDR3 has 16 amino acids. Per the germline V gene, CDR1 is SGHRS and CDR2 is YFSETQ. V was pared by 5 bases and J by 2 bases, with 18 bases between. DNA of the CDR3: TGCGCCAGCAGACCAATTGAACAGGGTTTCACAGATACGCAGTATTTT. Residues: CASRPIEQGFTDTQYF.

This sequence joins TRBV6-1 and TRBJ2-1; 9 bases fit TRBD1. Unmatched junction bases numbered 13, after V lost 7 bases and J lost 9 bases. The CDR3 extends over 15 amino acids. CDR1 is MNHNS, CDR2 SASEGT, per germline. The CDR3, as DNA: TGTGCCAGCACCCCAACCGGGACAGGGCCCCCTGAGCAGTTCTTC. Its translation is CASTPTGTGPPEQFF.

On this clone itself: The same CDR3 arises from other DNA sequences in this sample as well. V gene TRBV6-5 combines with J gene TRBJ1-6, with TRBD1 identical over 9 bases. V lost 6 bases and J lost 10; bases outside the gene matches: 10. Germline CDR1 is MNHEY and CDR2 is SVGAGI. The CDR3 sequence is 15 residues long. The CDR3 nucleotides read TGTGCCAGCAGACCTGGGACAGGGTTGGCATCACCCCTCCACTTT. Its translation is CASRPGTGLASPLHF.

The chain employs TRBV2 and TRBJ2-7; 12 bases map to TRBD2. Germline trimming cut 2 bases from V and 7 bases from J; bases unmatched to any gene: 6. Germline V gene data show CDR1 as SNHLY and CDR2 as FYNNEI. The CDR3 is 15 amino acids. In nucleotides, the CDR3 is TGTGCCAGCAGTGAATCTAGCGGGGGGGTGACGGAGCAGTACTTC. Translating it yields CASSESSGGVTEQYF.

This chain links TRBV2 with TRBJ1-1; TRBD1 might be the D (6 bases). Germline V gene sequence: CDR1 SNHLY, CDR2 FYNNEI. The CDR3 is made up of 14 amino acids. V was pared by 7 bases and J by 7 bases, with 19 bases between. The CDR3 DNA is TGTGCCAGCAATACCGTTGGCAGGGGTATTGAAGCTTTCTTT. Protein sequence: CASNTVGRGIEAFF.

The CDR3 DNA reads as TGTGCCAGCAGCTTAGGTTCGGGACTAGCGGTGGAGACCCAGTACTTC. It yields the protein CASSLGSGLAVETQYF. V and J are TRBV7-8 and TRBJ2-5; 11 bases map to TRBD2. This CDR3 spans 16 amino acids. Germline CDR1 SGHVS, CDR2 FQNEAQ. With 1 base clipped from V and 5 bases from J, the junction kept 6 bases outside the gene matches.

The rearrangement uses TRBV23-1 and TRBJ1-2; 9 positions agree with TRBD1. TRBV23-1 is assigned to the ORF class and has an uncertain function. V gave up 4 bases and J gave up 2 bases; unmatched junction bases: 8. This CDR3 contains 16 residues. CDR3 sequence reads: CASSRTGTGTNYGYTF. CDR3 coding DNA: TGCGCCAGCAGTCGGACCGGGACAGGGACAAACTATGGCTACACCTTC.

The V and J genes are TRBV2 and TRBJ1-3; D call uncertain. CDR1 is SNHLY, CDR2 FYNNEI, per germline. Trimming removed 7 bases from V and 3 bases from J, with 10 bases in between. This CDR3 is 13 amino acids long. This CDR3 reads CASTLGSGNTIYF. The CDR3 DNA follows: TGTGCCAGCACGCTGGGCAGTGGAAACACCATATATTTT.

This chain links TRBV6-5 with TRBJ2-3, with 7 bases lining up with TRBD2. The CDR3 contains 13 residues. Trimming took 8 bases from V and 2 from J; bases not matched to a gene: 4. Germline loops: CDR1 MNHEY, CDR2 SVGAGI. The CDR3 DNA is TGTGCCAGCGGGAGGGGTGCCACAGATACGCAGTATTTT. Encoded protein: CASGRGATDTQYF.

This clone showed up just once. J is TRBJ2-5 and V is TRBV19; TRBD2 is a possible D gene (5 bases). The CDR3 consists of 11 residues. The germline V and J ends were trimmed by 7 bases and 7 bases, with 10 bases remaining between them. Germline assignment: CDR1 LNHDA and CDR2 SQIVND (reference sequence). The CDR3 sequence is CASIAAGTQYF. CDR3 DNA sequence: TGTGCCAGTATCGCCGCGGGGACCCAGTACTTC.

This clone has more than one count but fewer than ten. The chain combines TRBV10-1 with TRBJ2-1; TRBD2 matches at 14 bases. CDR1 is WNHNN, CDR2 SYGVQD, per germline (reference sequence). Trimming removed 8 bases from V and 7 bases from J; junction bases left unmatched: 7. CDR3 length equals 15 residues. Written as DNA, the CDR3 is TGCGCCAGCGGCTCGGGACTAGCGGGGGTTAATGAGCAGTTCTTC. It specifies CASGSGLAGVNEQFF.

This chain joins TRBV29-1 and TRBJ2-3, with 9 nucleotides matching TRBD2. In germline, CDR1 is SQVTM, CDR2 ANQGSEA. V lost 6 bases to trimming and J lost 6 bases; unmatched junction nucleotides: 10. The CDR3 covers 14 residues. CDR3 DNA sequence: TGCAGCGTCATGGGGCTAGCGGGGAGGGATACGCAGTATTTT. Its translation: CSVMGLAGRDTQYF.

This chain links TRBV5-1 with TRBJ2-3; TRBD2 agrees at 10 bases. In germline, CDR1 is SGHRS, CDR2 YFSETQ. Trimming cost V 4 bases and J 1 base; bases outside gene matches: 6. The CDR3 length is 16 residues. CDR3 bases: TGCGCCAGCAGCACCCCGGGGACTAGCGGCACAGATACGCAGTATTTT. It yields the protein CASSTPGTSGTDTQYF.

This chain uses TRBV7-9 with TRBJ2-5, with D hard to call. The J call is in doubt because the DNA end fits TRBJ2-7 better. The CDR3 sequence is 13 residues long. The germline V gene has CDR1 SEHNR and CDR2 FQNEAQ (reference sequence). This chain's CDR3 is CASSLVGRNEQYF. The CDR3 DNA follows: TGTGCCAGCAGCTTAGTCGGCAGGAACGAGCAGTACTTC.

The J gene is TRBJ2-3, the V gene TRBV7-8, with 10 positions matching TRBD2. This CDR3 spans 14 amino acids. The germline V gene encodes CDR1 SGHVS and CDR2 FQNEAQ. Trimming removed 1 base from V and 8 bases from J; junction bases left unmatched: 3. CDR3 amino acids: CASSLVAGGGTQYF. CDR3 coding DNA: TGTGCCAGCAGCTTAGTAGCGGGGGGCGGTACGCAGTATTTT.

The chain links TRBV11-2 to TRBJ2-7; 9 nucleotides match TRBD2. With V trimmed by 5 bases and J by 1 base, 6 bases remained unmatched. The CDR3 contains 15 residues. Germline V gene data show CDR1 as SGHAT and CDR2 as FQNNGV. The CDR3 protein is CASSPQAGGSYEQYF. DNA of the CDR3: TGTGCCAGCAGCCCCCAAGCGGGGGGATCCTACGAGCAGTACTTC.